One T cell receptor (beta chain) is described in this entry. Described treatment: oral pan-JAK inhibitor, 5-10 mg twice daily. Sequencing templates came from extracted RNA that was reverse transcribed into cDNA. The method was immunoSEQ multiplex PCR; TCRdb's version includes in-frame clones alone and lacks a portion of them. This sample has 200,000 or so clones; roughly 60% occur once, and the top ten carry under 7%. Trimming shortened V by 2 bases and J by 3 bases, and 10 bases separated the two germline ends. Germline V gene data show CDR1 as SGHTA and CDR2 as FQGNSA. CDR3 length equals 14 residues. The entry originates in a study of CD8+ T cells in alopecia areata.

The TCR sequence derives from a human donor with alopecia areata. The sequenced sample was CD4+ T cells sorted from blood, obtained at week 24, from a patient treated with tofacitinib. The V call is TRBV7-2, the J call TRBJ1-1; D is undetermined. In DNA form, the CDR3 reads TGTGCCAGCAGCTTATTCAAAGCCGACACTGAAGCTTTCTTT. Translated: CASSLFKADTEAFF.